This is a list of T cell receptor beta chains from one sample in a study of Ad26.COV2.S vaccination and SARS-CoV-2 variants. Sequencing used immunoSEQ multiplex PCR; TCRdb keeps in-frame clones, though not all of them. The sample lists approximately 350,000 clones, around nine tenths seen once, with roughly 3.2% in the top ten. Sequencing was performed on peripheral blood, taken in a trial of Ad26.COV2.S vaccine versus placebo. The receptors come from a person aged 18 to 65 who received the Ad26.COV2.S COVID-19 vaccine or a placebo. CDR3s include the opening cysteine and the closing phenylalanine or tryptophan. A D gene is named only where the DNA matches it firmly. Size tells how often a clone was seen (once, few, many) or the class of an expanded clone, and some rows leave it out.

>.|.|TRBJ2-7|TRBV27
TGTGCCAGCAGTTTCGGGACGCAGGGTTACGAGCAGTACTTC
CASSFGTQGYEQYF
>.|.|TRBJ2-1|TRBV5-4
TGTGCCAGCAGTCCCCAGTGGGGGAGCTCCTACAATGAGCAGTTCTTC
CASSPQWGSSYNEQFF
>.|TRBD2|TRBJ2-1|TRBV6-1
TGTGCCAGCAGTGAACTAGCGGGGGACTCCTACAATGAGCAGTTCTTC
CASSELAGDSYNEQFF
>.|.|TRBJ1-1|TRBV7-9
TGTGCCAGCAGCTTACAGGGGACGAACACTGAAGCTTTCTTT
CASSLQGTNTEAFF
>.|TRBD1|TRBJ1-1|TRBV27
TGTGCCAGCAGTCCCGGGACAGGGGGCTCAGAAGCTTTCTTT
CASSPGTGGSEAFF
>.|.|TRBJ1-1|TRBV11-2
TGTGCCAGCAGCTTAGATCGGTACGGTGAAGCTTTCTTT
CASSLDRYGEAFF
>.|.|TRBJ2-5|TRBV5-6
TGTGCCAGCAGCTTGGTATCGGAGACCCAGTACTTC
CASSLVSETQYF
>.|TRBD1|TRBJ1-1|TRBV9
TGTGCCAGCAGCGGCCGGACAGGGGTGGGAACTGAAGCTTTCTTT
CASSGRTGVGTEAFF
>.|.|TRBJ2-3|TRBV5-4
TGTGCCAGCAGCTTGGGAGAGCCGGATACGCAGTATTTT
CASSLGEPDTQYF
>.|.|TRBJ2-3|TRBV9
TGTGCCAGCAGCGCGAGCACAGATACGCAGTATTTT
CASSASTDTQYF
>.|TRBD1|TRBJ2-7|TRBV10-3
TGTGCCATCAGTGAGGGGACAGGGGCCTACGAGCAGTACTTC
CAISEGTGAYEQYF
>.|TRBD1|TRBJ2-3|TRBV7-2
TGTGCCAGCAGCCCCCGACAGGGGCCCGATACGCAGTATTTT
CASSPRQGPDTQYF
>.|TRBD1|TRBJ2-1|TRBV12-5
TGTGCTAGTGGTTTGGTTATAGGGGGGACAGGTATCCTCAATGAGCAGTTCTTC
CASGLVIGGTGILNEQFF
>.|TRBD1|TRBJ1-1|TRBV9
TGTGCCAGCAGCGCCGGGACAGGGAACACTGAAGCTTTCTTT
CASSAGTGNTEAFF
>.|TRBD2|TRBJ2-7|TRBV30
TGTGCCTGGAGTGGGCGAGCGGGGGGGGCCCCCTACGAGCAGTACTTC
CAWSGRAGGAPYEQYF
>.|.|TRBJ2-7|TRBV5-1
TGCGCCAGCAGCTTGGAATCCTACGAGCAGTACTTC
CASSLESYEQYF
>.|TRBD2|TRBJ2-7|TRBV11-3
TGTGCCAGCAGACCTAGCGGGGGGGGTTACGAGCAGTACTTC
CASRPSGGGYEQYF
>.|TRBD1|TRBJ1-3|TRBV30
TGTGCCTGGAGTACCCCGAACAGGGGGCACACCATATATTTT
CAWSTPNRGHTIYF
>.|TRBD1|TRBJ1-6|TRBV7-9
TGTGCCAGCAGTCCAAGACAGGGCTGGAACCTCCACTTT
CASSPRQGWNLHF
>once|.|TRBJ1-5|TRBV9
TGTGCCAGCAGCCCGGCTACAGGGTTGGGACAGCCCCAGCATTTT
CASSPATGLGQPQHF
>.|.|TRBJ2-1|TRBV4-2
TGTGCCAGCAGCCAAGAAATGGGGGGCCCGAGGAATGAGCAGTTCTTC
CASSQEMGGPRNEQFF
>.|.|TRBJ2-2|TRBV25-1
TGTGCCAGCAGTGATGTCGGGGCGCCAACCGGGGAGCTGTTTTTT
CASSDVGAPTGELFF
>.|.|TRBJ1-5|TRBV2
TGTGCCAGCAGTGAATCAATAGACAGACTATATAGCAATCAGCCCCAGCATTTT
CASSESIDRLYSNQPQHF
>.|.|TRBJ1-2|TRBV4-1
TGCGCCAGCAGCCAAAATCCGGGAGAAGACTATGGCTACACCTTC
CASSQNPGEDYGYTF
>.|.|TRBJ2-3|TRBV7-7
TGTGCTAGCAGCTTAGGGGGGCCCCCTAGGGATACGCAGTATTTT
CASSLGGPPRDTQYF
>.|.|TRBJ1-2|TRBV29-1
TGCAGCGTTTATACAGGGCCTAACTATGGCTACACCTTC
CSVYTGPNYGYTF
>.|TRBD2|TRBJ2-7|TRBV7-8
TGTGCCAGCAGCCCCCAGGGCCCAGGGACTAGGGCCGAGCAGTACTTC
CASSPQGPGTRAEQYF
>.|.|TRBJ2-7|TRBV2
TGTGCCAGCAGTCCCGGGGACTACGAGCAGTACTTC
CASSPGDYEQYF
>.|.|TRBJ2-2|TRBV18
TGTGCCAGCTCACCAGAGATGGCCGGGGAGCTGTTTTTT
CASSPEMAGELFF
>.|.|TRBJ2-1|TRBV19
TGTGCCAGTAGTATAAAAGGGGGGTCCTACAATGAGCAGTTCTTC
CASSIKGGSYNEQFF
>.|.|TRBJ2-1|TRBV7-2
TGTGCCAGCAGCTTACTGGACTCCCCCAATGAGCAGTTCTTC
CASSLLDSPNEQFF
>.|.|TRBJ1-2|TRBV5-4
TGTGCCAGCAGTCGAGACGGTCTCTATGGCTACACCTTC
CASSRDGLYGYTF
>.|TRBD2|TRBJ2-3|TRBV27
TGTGCCAGCAGTTTTGCTAGCGGGGGAGATACGCAGTATTTT
CASSFASGGDTQYF
>.|TRBD2|TRBJ2-7|TRBV27
TGTGCCAGCAGTTCACTAGCGGAGCTAATCTACGAGCAGTACTTC
CASSSLAELIYEQYF
>.|.|TRBJ2-6|TRBV9
TGTGCCAGCAGCGCCCGAGGAGGGACCTCTGGGGCCAACGTCCTGACTTTC
CASSARGGTSGANVLTF
>.|.|TRBJ1-2|TRBV3-1/TRBV3-2
TGTGCCAGCAGCCAACAAGGGGGGGTACAGAGATATGGCTACACCTTC
CASSQQGGVQRYGYTF
>.|TRBD2|TRBJ2-5|TRBV6-2/TRBV6-3
TGTGCCAGCAGTTCGGGACTAGCGGGGTCGATCCAAGAGACCCAGTACTTC
CASSSGLAGSIQETQYF
>.|TRBD2|TRBJ2-2|TRBV9
TGTGCCAGCAGCGTAGCGGGAGGGGGAAACACCGGGGAGCTGTTTTTT
CASSVAGGGNTGELFF
>.|TRBD2|TRBJ2-3|TRBV3-1/TRBV3-2
TGTGCCAGCAGCCAGATAGCGGGGCCCGCAGATACGCAGTATTTT
CASSQIAGPADTQYF
>few|TRBD1|TRBJ1-6|TRBV4-2
TGTGCCAGCAGCCCCGGGGCGGACAGGGGTTCACCCCTCCACTTT
CASSPGADRGSPLHF
>.|.|TRBJ2-7|TRBV7-2
TGTGCCAGCAGCTCCCGGGGCGGGGACAGCACCTACGAGCAGTACTTC
CASSSRGGDSTYEQYF
>.|.|TRBJ2-7|TRBV7-8
TGTGCCAGCAGCTTAGTTGACAGCAGCAGCTACGAGCAGTACTTC
CASSLVDSSSYEQYF
>once|.|TRBJ2-5|TRBV13
TGTGCCAGCACCTATTCAGGTTCCCAAGAGACCCAGTACTTC
CASTYSGSQETQYF
>.|.|TRBJ2-3|TRBV9
TGTGCCAGCAGCGTAGCTTTGCGGGGAAGCACAGATACGCAGTATTTT
CASSVALRGSTDTQYF
>.|.|TRBJ2-5|TRBV7-9
TGTGCCAGCAGCGATGGACAAAAACTGGAGACCCAGTACTTC
CASSDGQKLETQYF
>.|.|TRBJ2-5|TRBV7-9
TGTGCCAGCAGCTCCGGGACGGAAGAGACCCAGTACTTC
CASSSGTEETQYF
>.|.|TRBJ1-5|TRBV2
TGTGCCAGCAGGGCGACCCTTCGGGGCAATCAGCCCCAGCATTTT
CASRATLRGNQPQHF